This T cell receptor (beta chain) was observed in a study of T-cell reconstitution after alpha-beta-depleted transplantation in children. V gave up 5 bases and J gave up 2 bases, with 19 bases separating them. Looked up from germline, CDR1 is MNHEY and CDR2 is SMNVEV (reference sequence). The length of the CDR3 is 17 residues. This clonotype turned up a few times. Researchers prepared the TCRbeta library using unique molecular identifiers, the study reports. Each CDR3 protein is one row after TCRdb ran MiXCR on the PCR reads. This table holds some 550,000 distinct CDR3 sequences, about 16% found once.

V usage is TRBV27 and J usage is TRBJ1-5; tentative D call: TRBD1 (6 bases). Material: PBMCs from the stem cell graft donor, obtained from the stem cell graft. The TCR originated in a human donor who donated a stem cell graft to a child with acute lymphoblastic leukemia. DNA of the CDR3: TGTGCCAGCAGTCCCGAGGGGGGGAGGGTACGCAATCAGCCCCAGCATTTT. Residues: CASSPEGGRVRNQPQHF.